This T cell receptor beta chain was recorded in a study of OX40 agonist ivuxolimab in advanced cancers. Generated by immunoSEQ multiplex PCR, the TCRdb table keeps only in-frame clones and is missing some. The repertoire holds some 80,000 clones, with about 87% as singletons. There are 14 residues in the CDR3. Germline V CDR1 and CDR2: MDHEN, SYDVKM. Trimming stripped 2 bases from V and 0 bases from J, with 5 bases between. Specimen: CD4+ or CD8+ T cells sorted from blood, collected in a trial of the OX40 agonist ivuxolimab. This rearrangement joins TRBV28 to TRBJ1-3, with D hard to call. The sequence derives from an adult with an advanced solid tumor such as melanoma, head and neck, liver or kidney cancer. CDR3 bases: TGTGCCAGCAGTTTAGGGTACTCTGGAAACACCATATATTTT. Its protein product is CASSLGYSGNTIYF.